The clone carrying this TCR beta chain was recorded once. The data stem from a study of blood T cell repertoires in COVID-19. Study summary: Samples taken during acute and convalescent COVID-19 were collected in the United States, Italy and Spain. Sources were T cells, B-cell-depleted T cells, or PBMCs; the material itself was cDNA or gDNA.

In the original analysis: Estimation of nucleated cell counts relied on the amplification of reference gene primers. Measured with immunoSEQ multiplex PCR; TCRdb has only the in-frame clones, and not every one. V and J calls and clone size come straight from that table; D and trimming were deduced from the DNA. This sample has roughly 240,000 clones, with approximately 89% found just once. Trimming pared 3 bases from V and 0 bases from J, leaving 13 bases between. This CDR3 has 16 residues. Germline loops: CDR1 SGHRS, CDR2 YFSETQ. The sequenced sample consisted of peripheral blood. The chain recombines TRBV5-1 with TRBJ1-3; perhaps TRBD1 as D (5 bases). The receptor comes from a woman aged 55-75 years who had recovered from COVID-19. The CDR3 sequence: CASSSQTASSGNTIYF. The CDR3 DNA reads TGCGCCAGCAGCTCGCAGACAGCAAGCTCTGGAAACACCATATATTTT.